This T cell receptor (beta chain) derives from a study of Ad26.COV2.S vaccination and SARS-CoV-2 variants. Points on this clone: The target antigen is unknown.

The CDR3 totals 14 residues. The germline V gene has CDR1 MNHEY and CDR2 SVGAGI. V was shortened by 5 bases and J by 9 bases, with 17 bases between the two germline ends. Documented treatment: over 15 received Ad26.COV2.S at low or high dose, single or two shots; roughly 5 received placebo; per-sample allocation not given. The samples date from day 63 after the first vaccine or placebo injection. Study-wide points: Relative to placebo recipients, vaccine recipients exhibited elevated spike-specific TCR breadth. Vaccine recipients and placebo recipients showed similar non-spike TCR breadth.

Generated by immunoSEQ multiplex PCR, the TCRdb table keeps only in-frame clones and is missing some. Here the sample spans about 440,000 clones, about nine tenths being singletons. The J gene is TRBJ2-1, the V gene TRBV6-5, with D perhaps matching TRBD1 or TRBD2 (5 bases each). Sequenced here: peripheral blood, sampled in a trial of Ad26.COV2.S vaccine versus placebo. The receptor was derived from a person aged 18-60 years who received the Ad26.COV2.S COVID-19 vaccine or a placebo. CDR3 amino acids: CASSRLGLGTEQFF. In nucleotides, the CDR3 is TGTGCCAGCAGTCGACTCGGCCTGGGGACTGAGCAGTTCTTC.